What follows describes a single T cell receptor (beta chain). What it binds is not known. TCRdb's table, derived via immunoSEQ multiplex PCR, lists solely in-frame clones and lacks some. The sample carries 25,000 to 30,000 clones, around 75% recorded once. The CDR3 loop spans 13 amino acids. CDR1 is SGHDT, CDR2 YYEEEE, per germline. V lost 1 base and J 12 bases, leaving 15 bases between the germline ends. This specimen belongs to a study of PD-L1 blockade in urothelial cancer. Study-wide results and caveats: Enhanced expansion of tumor-associated blood clones at 3 weeks characterized durable-benefit patients.

Urothelial carcinoma, locally advanced or metastatic, affected the patients. The source is a middle-aged man with urothelial cancer. The specimen comprised PBMCs, sampled around atezolizumab (anti-PD-L1) treatment. The rearrangement joins TRBV5-6 to TRBJ2-3, with D possibly TRBD1 on 6 matching bases. The DNA of the CDR3 is TGTGCCAGCAGCTTGAAGACAGGCCCTTCACAGTATTTT. It translates to CASSLKTGPSQYF.